These 3 T cell receptor beta chains were sequenced from one sample in a study of blood T cell repertoires in COVID-19. Profiling relied on immunoSEQ multiplex PCR, and the TCRdb table lists in-frame clones only, not all of them. Among 150,000 to 200,000 clones listed, 88% were seen once. The material sequenced was PBMCs or T cells enriched from blood (not recorded which). These receptor sequences come from a young woman who had recovered from COVID-19.

The chain links TRBV28 to TRBJ2-7, with TRBD2 identical over 9 bases. Germline V CDR1 and CDR2: MDHEN, SYDVKM. V lost 10 bases, J lost 7 bases, and 11 bases stayed unmatched. This CDR3 spans 13 amino acids. The CDR3 nucleotides read TGTGCCACCTTAGGCGGGAGGGCCAATGAGCAGTACTTC. Amino acid sequence: CATLGGRANEQYF. The variable domain in full, completed from reference TRBV28 and TRBJ2-7, reads DVKVTQSSRYLVKRTGEKVFLECVQDMDHENMFWYRQDPGLGLRLIYFSYDVKMKEKGDIPEGYSVSREKKERFSLILESASTNQTSMYLCATLGGRANEQYFGPGTRLTVT.

The chain links TRBV29-1 to TRBJ2-3; D possibly corresponds to TRBD1 (7 bases). The ends were cut back, 6 bases at V and 2 bases at J, with 18 bases in the middle. This CDR3 is built from 15 residues. CDR1 and CDR2 from the germline V gene are SQVTM and ANQGSEA. The CDR3 DNA reads TGCAGCGTCGAATGGAGGGGGCGGGACACAGATACGCAGTATTTT. Amino acid sequence: CSVEWRGRDTDTQYF.

The chain carries TRBV28 and TRBJ1-2, with a tentative D call TRBD1 (6 bases). The CDR3 loop spans 15 amino acids. Germline-derived CDR1 and CDR2 are MDHEN and SYDVKM. Trimming stripped 10 bases from V and 0 bases from J, with 18 bases between. CDR3 region: CAKQGGPESNYGYTF. CDR3 nucleotide sequence: TGTGCCAAACAGGGTGGGCCCGAATCTAACTATGGCTACACCTTC.